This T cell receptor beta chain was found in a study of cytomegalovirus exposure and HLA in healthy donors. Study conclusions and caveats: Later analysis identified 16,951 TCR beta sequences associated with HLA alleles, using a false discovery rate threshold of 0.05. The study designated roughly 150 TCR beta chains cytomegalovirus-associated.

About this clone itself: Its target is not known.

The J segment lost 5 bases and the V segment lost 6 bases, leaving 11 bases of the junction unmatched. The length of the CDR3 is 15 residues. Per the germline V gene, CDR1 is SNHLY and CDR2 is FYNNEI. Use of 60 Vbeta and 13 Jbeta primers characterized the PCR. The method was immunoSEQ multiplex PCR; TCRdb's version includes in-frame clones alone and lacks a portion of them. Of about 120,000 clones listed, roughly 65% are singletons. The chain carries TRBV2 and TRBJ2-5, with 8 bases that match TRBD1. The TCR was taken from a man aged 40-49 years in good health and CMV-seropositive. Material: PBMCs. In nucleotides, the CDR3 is TGTGCCAGCAGCAATGGACAGGGAATCGTGGAGACCCAGTACTTC. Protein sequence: CASSNGQGIVETQYF. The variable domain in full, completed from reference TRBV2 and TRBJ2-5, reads EPEVTQTPSHQVTQMGQEVILRCVPISNHLYFYWYRQILGQKVEFLVSFYNNEISEKSEIFDDQFSVERPDGSNFTLKIRSTKLEDSAMYFCASSNGQGIVETQYFGPGTRLLVL.